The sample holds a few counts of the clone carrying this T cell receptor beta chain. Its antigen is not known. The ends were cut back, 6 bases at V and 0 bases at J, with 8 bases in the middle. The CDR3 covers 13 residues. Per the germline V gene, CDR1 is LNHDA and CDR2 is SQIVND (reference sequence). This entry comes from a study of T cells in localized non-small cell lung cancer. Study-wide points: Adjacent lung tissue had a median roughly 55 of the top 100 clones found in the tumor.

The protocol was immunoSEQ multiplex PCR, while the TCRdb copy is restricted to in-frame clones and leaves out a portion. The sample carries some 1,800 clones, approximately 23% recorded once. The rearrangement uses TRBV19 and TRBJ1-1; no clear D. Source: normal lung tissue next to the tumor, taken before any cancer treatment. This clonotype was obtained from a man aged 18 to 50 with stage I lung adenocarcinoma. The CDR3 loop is CASRAELNTEAFF. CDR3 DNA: TGTGCCAGTAGGGCAGAACTGAACACTGAAGCTTTCTTT.